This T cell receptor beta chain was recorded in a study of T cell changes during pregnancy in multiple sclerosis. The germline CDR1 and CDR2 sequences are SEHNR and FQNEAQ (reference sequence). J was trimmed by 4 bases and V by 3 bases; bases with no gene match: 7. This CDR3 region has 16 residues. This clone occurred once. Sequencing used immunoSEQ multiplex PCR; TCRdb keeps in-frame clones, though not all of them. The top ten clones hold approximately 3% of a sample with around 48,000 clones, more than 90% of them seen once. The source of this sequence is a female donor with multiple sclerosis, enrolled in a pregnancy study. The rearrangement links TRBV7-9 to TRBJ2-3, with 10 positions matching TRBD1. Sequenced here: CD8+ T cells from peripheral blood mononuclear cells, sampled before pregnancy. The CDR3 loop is CASSFSGTGEADTQYF. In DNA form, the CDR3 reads TGTGCCAGCAGCTTCTCCGGGACAGGGGAGGCAGATACGCAGTATTTT.